A selection of T cell receptor beta chains follows, all from one sample in a study of post-analysis software for immune sequencing data. TCRdb reprocessed the PCR reads with MiXCR, giving one entry per CDR3 protein. Seen here are roughly 870,000 distinct CDR3 sequences, approximately 50% observed once, and the top ten hold approximately 4.5%. The material sequenced was blood. All receptors come from a girl aged 5-17 years with multiple sclerosis. Each CDR3 is given with its conserved first and last residue. D genes are given only for firm matches. For some rows the clone size is stated as once, few or many, or as a class when expanded; others skip it.

j_call d_call clone_size v_call cdr3_aa cdr3_nt
TRBJ2-7 TRBD1 few TRBV29-1 CSVEDRGGTGHNSYEQYF TGCAGCGTTGAAGATCGGGGCGGGACAGGGCACAACTCCTACGAGCAGTACTTC
TRBJ2-5 TRBD2 few TRBV20-1 CSARKVAGGRGETQYF TGCAGTGCTAGAAAAGTAGCGGGAGGGCGTGGAGAGACCCAGTACTTC
TRBJ2-7 TRBD2 NA TRBV4-2 CASSQEAAGSYEQYF TGTGCCAGCAGCCAAGAGGCAGCGGGATCCTACGAGCAGTACTTC
TRBJ1-1 TRBD1 NA TRBV3-1 CASSQGQGFGTEAFF TGTGCCAGCAGCCAAGGACAGGGCTTTGGCACTGAAGCTTTCTTT
TRBJ1-2 NA few TRBV12-5 CASGLNNIGYTF TGTGCTAGTGGTTTGAACAACATCGGCTACACCTTC
TRBJ2-7 NA NA TRBV20-1 CSARHNPTGDDYEQYF TGCAGTGCTAGACATAACCCGACGGGAGATGACTACGAGCAGTACTTC
TRBJ2-7 NA few TRBV18 CASSPRSRIYEQYF TGTGCCAGCTCACCACGGTCTAGGATTTACGAGCAGTACTTC
TRBJ1-2 TRBD1 few TRBV15 CATSLGTVKPYGYTF TGTGCCACCAGCCTCGGGACAGTCAAACCCTATGGCTACACCTTC
TRBJ2-5 TRBD1 NA TRBV6-5 CASSTGTGGAETQYF TGTGCCAGCAGTACCGGGACAGGGGGCGCAGAGACCCAGTACTTC
TRBJ2-7 TRBD2 NA TRBV6-6 CAGSSGGAYEQYF TGTGCCGGATCGAGCGGGGGGGCCTACGAGCAGTACTTC
TRBJ1-2 NA NA TRBV4-1 CASSQVQGDNYGYTF TGCGCCAGCAGCCAAGTTCAGGGTGATAACTATGGCTACACCTTC
TRBJ1-5 NA few TRBV5-6 CASSYGRDQPQHF TGTGCCAGTAGCTATGGCAGAGATCAGCCCCAGCATTTT
TRBJ1-2 NA few TRBV28 CAGAGPRDGGYTF TGTGCCGGCGCCGGGCCGAGGGATGGTGGCTACACCTTC
TRBJ1-1 NA NA TRBV7-3 CASSLAGPVSTEAFF TGTGCCAGCAGCTTAGCAGGGCCGGTTAGCACTGAAGCTTTCTTT
TRBJ2-7 NA NA TRBV29-1 CSVEHSYEQYF TGCAGCGTTGAACACAGCTACGAGCAGTACTTC
TRBJ1-1 NA NA TRBV5-6 CASSLGAPSTEAFF TGTGCCAGCAGCTTGGGAGCCCCTTCCACTGAAGCTTTCTTT
TRBJ2-1 NA few TRBV29-1 CSVGVVYNEQFF TGCAGCGTTGGAGTAGTGTACAATGAGCAGTTCTTC
TRBJ2-7 NA few TRBV25-1 CGFGEQYF TGCGGGTTTGGGGAGCAGTACTTC
TRBJ1-2 NA NA TRBV29-1 CSVERSNYGYTF TGCAGCGTTGAAAGGTCTAACTATGGCTACACCTTC
TRBJ2-7 NA NA TRBV5-1 CASSLDHGQLYEQYF TGCGCCAGCAGCTTGGATCACGGACAGCTCTACGAGCAGTACTTC
TRBJ2-5 NA NA TRBV2 CASSSGFPFLETQYF TGTGCCAGCAGCTCCGGGTTCCCTTTTCTCGAGACCCAGTACTTC
TRBJ1-2 NA NA TRBV20-1 CSVLDYYGYTF TGCAGCGTATTGGATTACTATGGCTACACCTTC